The entry that follows covers one TCR beta chain sequence. Its matching antigen is unknown. The sample is PBMC spiked with counted cells of clone KT2. This sample stems from a study of quantifying T cell responses using KT2 cells. Whole-study context: TCR alpha and beta constant-region primers primed reverse transcription of RNA. Study conclusions and caveats: Very high KT2 spike-in numbers caused saturation in KT2 sequence detection.

The CDR3 spans 15 residues. Germline V gene sequence: CDR1 SGHVS, CDR2 FQNEAQ. Trimming took 6 bases from V and 5 from J; bases not matched to a gene: 8. Each cDNA got a UMI-containing oligo ligated at its 3' end. First-round PCR used roughly 4 cycles and beta primers RC1.1 and RC1.2 covering TRBC1 and TRBC2. TCR alpha and beta chains were handled separately starting at the second PCR. TCRdb itself ran the UMI-ligation and nested PCR reads through MiXCR, one entry per CDR3 protein. The sample yields 40,000 to 55,000 distinct CDR3 sequences, 11% seen once. The origin of this receptor is a human donor. The rearrangement joins TRBV7-8 to TRBJ2-1, with 9 bases aligning to TRBD1. The sequenced sample was PBMCs spiked with cells of the T cell clone KT2. CDR3 amino acids: CASSQTGTGHNEQFF. The DNA for the CDR3 is TGTGCCAGCAGTCAAACCGGGACAGGGCACAATGAGCAGTTCTTC.